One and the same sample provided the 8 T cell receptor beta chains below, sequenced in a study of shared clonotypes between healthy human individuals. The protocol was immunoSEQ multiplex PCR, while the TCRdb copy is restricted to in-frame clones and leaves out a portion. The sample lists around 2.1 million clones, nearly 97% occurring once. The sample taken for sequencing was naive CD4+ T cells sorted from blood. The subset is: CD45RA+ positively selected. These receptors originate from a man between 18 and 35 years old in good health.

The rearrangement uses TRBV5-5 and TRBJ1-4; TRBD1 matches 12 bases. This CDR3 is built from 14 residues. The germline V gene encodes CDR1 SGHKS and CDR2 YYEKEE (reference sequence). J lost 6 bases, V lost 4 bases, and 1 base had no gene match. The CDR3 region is CASSGTGGDEKLFF. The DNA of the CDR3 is TGTGCCAGCAGCGGGACAGGGGGCGATGAAAAACTGTTTTTT.

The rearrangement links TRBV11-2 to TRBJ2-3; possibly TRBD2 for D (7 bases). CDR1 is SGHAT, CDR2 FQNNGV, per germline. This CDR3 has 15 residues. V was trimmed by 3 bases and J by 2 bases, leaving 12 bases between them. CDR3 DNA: TGTGCCAGCAGCTTGGAGGGGGGGCTCACAGATACGCAGTATTTT. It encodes CASSLEGGLTDTQYF.

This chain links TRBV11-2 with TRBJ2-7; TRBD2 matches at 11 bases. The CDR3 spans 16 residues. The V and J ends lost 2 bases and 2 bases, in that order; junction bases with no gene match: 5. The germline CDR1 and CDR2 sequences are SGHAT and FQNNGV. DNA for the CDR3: TGTGCCAGCAGCTTAAAACGTAGCGGGAGGGCCTACGAGCAGTACTTC. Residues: CASSLKRSGRAYEQYF.

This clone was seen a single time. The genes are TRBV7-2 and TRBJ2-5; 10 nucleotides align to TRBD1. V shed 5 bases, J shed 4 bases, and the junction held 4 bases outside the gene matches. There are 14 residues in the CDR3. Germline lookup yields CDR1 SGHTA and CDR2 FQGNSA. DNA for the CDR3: TGTGCCAGCAGCCAATGGACAGGGGGAGAGACCCAGTACTTC. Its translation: CASSQWTGGETQYF.

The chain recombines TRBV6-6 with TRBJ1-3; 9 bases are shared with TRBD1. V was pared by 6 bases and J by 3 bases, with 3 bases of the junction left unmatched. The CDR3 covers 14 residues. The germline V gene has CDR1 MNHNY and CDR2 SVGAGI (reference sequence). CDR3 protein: CASSGTGYGNTIYF. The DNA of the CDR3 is TGTGCCAGCAGCGGGACAGGGTATGGAAACACCATATATTTT.

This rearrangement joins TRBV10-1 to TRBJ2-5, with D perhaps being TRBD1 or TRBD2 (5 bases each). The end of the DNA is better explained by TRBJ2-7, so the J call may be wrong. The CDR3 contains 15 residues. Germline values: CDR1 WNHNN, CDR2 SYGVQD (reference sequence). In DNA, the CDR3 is TGCGCCAGCACTGTAGGCCAGAGAGGGGCCTACGAGCAGTACTTC. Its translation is CASTVGQRGAYEQYF.

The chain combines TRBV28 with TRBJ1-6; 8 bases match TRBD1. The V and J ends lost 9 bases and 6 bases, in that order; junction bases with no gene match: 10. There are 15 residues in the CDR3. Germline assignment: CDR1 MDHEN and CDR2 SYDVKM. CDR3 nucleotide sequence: TGTGCCAGTTATACAGGGGGTTTGGGTAATTCACCCCTCCACTTT. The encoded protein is CASYTGGLGNSPLHF. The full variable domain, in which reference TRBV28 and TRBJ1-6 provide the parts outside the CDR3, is DVKVTQSSRYLVKRTGEKVFLECVQDMDHENMFWYRQDPGLGLRLIYFSYDVKMKEKGDIPEGYSVSREKKERFSLILESASTNQTSMYLCASYTGGLGNSPLHFGNGTRLTVT.

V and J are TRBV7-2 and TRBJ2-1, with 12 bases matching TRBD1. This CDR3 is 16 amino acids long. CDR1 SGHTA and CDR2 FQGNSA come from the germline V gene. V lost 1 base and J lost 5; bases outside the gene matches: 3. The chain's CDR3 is CASSLGGTGGHNEQFF. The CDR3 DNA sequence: TGTGCCAGCAGCTTAGGGGGGACAGGGGGCCACAATGAGCAGTTCTTC.